A selection of T cell receptor beta chains follows, all from one sample in a study of response to subunit inactivated influenza vaccine. TCRdb re-derived calls from the RT-PCR reads in MiXCR, one entry per CDR3 protein. The sample includes around 160,000 distinct CDR3 sequences, approximately 11% of them seen just once. Sequenced here: non-naive T cells sorted from PBMCs, sampled more than 35 days after vaccination. Source of these receptors: a man in his fifties who received an inactivated influenza vaccine. Each CDR3 is given with its conserved first and last residue. The D gene is left open where the match is weak. Expanded clones get a size class; other rows say once, few or many, or leave the size out.

D gene,V gene,clone size,J gene,CDR3 length,CDR3 protein,CDR3 DNA
NA,TRBV9,few,TRBJ2-1,13,CASSVDWYNEQFF,TGTGCCAGCAGCGTAGACTGGTACAATGAGCAGTTCTTC
NA,TRBV6-1,NA,TRBJ1-6,16,CASSQPGAARGDLLHF,TGTGCCAGCAGTCAACCCGGGGCAGCCCGGGGTGATCTCCTCCACTTT
NA,TRBV13,NA,TRBJ2-5,14,CASSPRGLRETQYF,TGTGCCAGCAGCCCCCGGGGGCTTCGAGAGACCCAGTACTTC
TRBD2,TRBV29-1,few,TRBJ2-1,16,CSVEDRSGSSYNEQFF,TGCAGCGTTGAAGATAGAAGCGGGAGTTCCTACAATGAGCAGTTCTTC
NA,TRBV6-4,few,TRBJ1-2,11,CASRAFYGYTF,TGTGCCAGCAGGGCTTTCTATGGCTACACCTTC
NA,TRBV7-2,few,TRBJ1-5,15,CASSLALGTNQPQHF,TGTGCCAGCAGCTTAGCGCTAGGAACTAATCAGCCCCAGCATTTT
NA,TRBV5-1,few,TRBJ2-2,15,CASRPGGTNTGELFF,TGCGCCAGCAGACCTGGGGGTACCAACACCGGGGAGCTGTTTTTT
TRBD1,TRBV6-2/TRBV6-3,NA,TRBJ2-1,17,CASNGWWTGGANNEQFF,TGTGCCAGCAATGGGTGGTGGACAGGGGGAGCAAACAATGAGCAGTTCTTC
TRBD1,TRBV29-1,NA,TRBJ1-2,13,CSAQEVTGAGYTF,TGCAGCGCACAGGAAGTTACAGGGGCTGGCTACACCTTC
TRBD1,TRBV7-8,few,TRBJ2-5,16,CASSLGWTGGQETQYF,TGTGCCAGCAGCTTAGGTTGGACAGGGGGACAAGAGACCCAGTACTTC
NA,TRBV7-9,NA,TRBJ2-3,13,CASSAGTLDTQYF,TGTGCCAGCAGCGCCGGGACCCTGGATACGCAGTATTTT
NA,TRBV28,few,TRBJ1-4,13,CASSKYTNEKLFF,TGTGCCAGCAGTAAATACACTAATGAAAAACTGTTTTTT
TRBD2,TRBV10-3,NA,TRBJ2-3,16,CAISGSLAGGTDTQYF,TGTGCCATCAGTGGGTCCCTAGCGGGAGGCACAGATACGCAGTATTTT
NA,TRBV11-1,NA,TRBJ2-5,15,CASSLGPVPEETQYF,TGTGCCAGCAGCCTCGGGCCGGTCCCAGAGGAGACCCAGTACTTC
NA,TRBV12-3/TRBV12-4,many,TRBJ2-6,15,CASTIQGVGANVLTF,TGTGCCAGCACCATCCAGGGTGTTGGGGCCAACGTCCTGACTTTC
NA,TRBV7-8,medium-sized,TRBJ2-1,13,CASSLVAGNEQFF,TGTGCCAGCAGCTTAGTTGCAGGGAATGAGCAGTTCTTC
NA,TRBV7-8,many,TRBJ1-4,13,CASSLQAYQGLFF,TGTGCCAGCAGCCTCCAGGCTTACCAGGGGCTGTTTTTT
TRBD1,TRBV6-5,NA,TRBJ1-6,14,CASSYRGLNSPLHF,TGTGCCAGCAGTTACAGGGGGCTTAATTCACCCCTCCACTTT
NA,TRBV7-9,many,TRBJ2-7,15,CASSSWGQFLYEQYF,TGTGCCAGCAGCTCCTGGGGCCAGTTCCTCTACGAGCAGTACTTC
NA,TRBV11-2,many,TRBJ1-6,15,CASSLQANRNSPLHF,TGTGCCAGCAGCCTACAGGCTAATAGGAATTCACCCCTCCACTTT
NA,TRBV10-1,NA,TRBJ2-3,15,CASSEGLAHLGTQYF,TGCGCCAGCAGTGAGGGGTTGGCCCACCTGGGGACGCAGTATTTT
NA,TRBV28,NA,TRBJ1-1,14,CASRPNREVTEAFF,TGTGCCAGCAGACCCAACAGGGAAGTGACTGAAGCTTTCTTT